This TCR beta chain was identified in a study of CD8 T cells in Susac syndrome (dated by TCRdb to about 2019). Broadly, across the study: The study used repertoire sequencing to test whether antigen drove CD8+ T cell activation and differentiation in Susac syndrome. What the research found in general, with its limitations: The number of individuals in the TCR sequencing and HLA analysis was recognized as being relatively small.

On this clonotype itself: The antigen it binds to is not known. No base qualities exist here, and no much larger clone lies one base off it.

RNA was extracted using the RNeasy kit, and roughly 0.5 to 1 microgram was reverse transcribed with random hexamers. TCR beta CDR3 regions were amplified with the immunoSEQ multiplex PCR assay covering 54 Vbeta and 13 Jbeta segments. Bias from PCR amplification was corrected by using a synthetic template baseline for primer optimization and for computational correction. In the authors' own workflow: Reads were annotated to V, D and J genes according to IMGT and were analyzed with immunoSEQ Analyzer, with only productive sequences retained. Clonality was calculated as one minus the Shannon entropy normalized by log2 of the number of productive unique sequences. For each patient and control, public and private clones were evaluated among the 100 most prevalent clones. A clone was defined as Susac-specific if it was absent from the healthy and MS cohorts, from approximately 980 published viral clones and from other ImmuneACCESS disease sequences. TCRdb passed the public sequencing reads through fastp at Q25 and MiXCR, retaining productive beta sequences. Merged by CDR3 protein, the rows form single entries marked with the most common genes and DNA. TCRdb assigned the V and J calls; the authors' analysis was not used. The sample table shows approximately 230,000 distinct CDR3 sequences, and roughly 93% are seen once. The ten largest clones represent 0.055% to 0.075% of the sample.

The germline V gene yields SGHDT for CDR1 and YYEEEE for CDR2. The CDR3 goes from the cysteine to the phenylalanine over 15 residues. Solely the CDR3 DNA is kept, with 45 bases framed from the first base. V drops 0 bases and J drops 1 base, leaving 10 bases in between. Peripheral blood CD8+ and CD4+ T cells from healthy donors, Susac syndrome patients and multiple sclerosis patients were profiled using high-throughput TCR beta sequencing. The multiple sclerosis controls were treatment-naive patients who had stable or active relapsing-remitting disease and met the revised McDonald criteria. CD8+ TEMRA cells were enriched by FACS, while bulk CD8+ and CD4+ T cells were purified by magnetic negative isolation. Blood was drawn into EDTA tubes, processed within 24 hours, and PBMCs were isolated by density gradient centrifugation. PBMCs intended for TCR sequencing were cryopreserved in liquid nitrogen and were subsequently thawed in a 37 degrees C water bath. Purity of sorted or isolated CD4+, CD8+ and CD8+ TEMRA cells was at least 90%.

Sequencing was carried out using CD4+ T cells from PBMCs. The sequence is built from TRBV5-6 and TRBJ2-5; the D gene is possibly TRBD2, with 6 bases matching. The source of this sequence is a human donor with multiple sclerosis. The DNA sequence is as follows: TGTGCCAGCAGCTTGGGGCTAGCGATCCAAGAGACCCAGTACTTC. Its protein product is CASSLGLAIQETQYF.